The rows below give T cell receptor beta chains drawn from one sample of a study of blood T cell repertoires in COVID-19. The table came from immunoSEQ multiplex PCR; TCRdb's copy has only in-frame clones and leaves some out. The sample includes about 240,000 clones, around 84% of them seen just once. Sequencing was performed on peripheral blood. Receptors were obtained from a woman in her seventies with active or convalescent COVID-19. Each CDR3 is given with its conserved first and last residue. The D gene is left open where the match is weak. Not every row has a clone size; where given, it reads once, few, many or a size class.

d_call	v_call	j_call	clone_size	cdr3_nt	cdr3_aa
NA	TRBV10-2	TRBJ1-1	few	TGCGCCAGCACCCCAGTGAGGACTGAAGCTTTCTTT	CASTPVRTEAFF
NA	TRBV19	TRBJ1-1	NA	TGTGCCAGTTTCAGGGAGAACACTGAAGCTTTCTTT	CASFRENTEAFF
NA	TRBV5-4	TRBJ2-4	NA	TGTGCCAGCAGCTTCGACAGGCTAGCCAAAAACATTCAGTACTTC	CASSFDRLAKNIQYF
NA	TRBV7-2	TRBJ1-5	NA	TGTGCCAGCAGCCTAAGACAGGGCAATCAGCCCCAGCATTTT	CASSLRQGNQPQHF
NA	TRBV27	TRBJ1-3	NA	TGTGCCAGCAGCCTGACACAGGGAAACACCATATATTTT	CASSLTQGNTIYF
NA	TRBV19	TRBJ1-6	few	TGTGCCAGTAGAGAGGGGGGGAATTCACCCCTCCACTTT	CASREGGNSPLHF
NA	TRBV6-5	TRBJ1-5	NA	TGTGCCAGCAGTTACTATGGGCCAGTGGGGCCTGAGCCCCAGCATTTT	CASSYYGPVGPEPQHF
NA	TRBV12-2	TRBJ1-6	NA	TGTGCAAGTCGCTCCAAACCCGGGGGACAGAGATCACCCCTCCACTTT	CASRSKPGGQRSPLHF
NA	TRBV3-1/TRBV3-2	TRBJ2-2	NA	TGTGCCAGCAGCGACCTGGGGGCCGTCGGGGAGCTGTTTTTT	CASSDLGAVGELFF
NA	TRBV14	TRBJ1-4	NA	TGTGCCAGCAGCTCCCGGGGAACGTTTAATGAAAAACTGTTTTTT	CASSSRGTFNEKLFF
TRBD1	TRBV5-4	TRBJ1-4	NA	TGTGCCAGCAGCTATTATGTAGGGGGCCGTGAAAAACTGTTTTTT	CASSYYVGGREKLFF
TRBD2	TRBV3-1/TRBV3-2	TRBJ2-1	once	TGTGCCAGCAGCCTGCGGGGGGGCTCCTACAATGAGCAGTTCTTC	CASSLRGGSYNEQFF
NA	TRBV6-2/TRBV6-3	TRBJ2-7	NA	TGTGCCAGCAGTTCGGGTGTAGGGGGGGCACGCGAGCAGTACTTC	CASSSGVGGAREQYF
NA	TRBV15	TRBJ2-3	NA	TGTGCCACCAGCGTACTGGACAGCCTAGTACATACGCAGTATTTT	CATSVLDSLVHTQYF
NA	TRBV6-2/TRBV6-3	TRBJ1-2	NA	TGTGCCAGCAGTTTCCCGTACAGCAGCGGCTACACCTTC	CASSFPYSSGYTF
TRBD2	TRBV19	TRBJ2-7	NA	TGTGCCAGTAGAGGCGGGGGGCGAGTTGAGCAGTACTTC	CASRGGGRVEQYF
TRBD2	TRBV11-3	TRBJ2-5	NA	TGTGCCAGCAGCTTAGGCCCTAGCGGCCAAGAGACCCAGTACTTC	CASSLGPSGQETQYF
NA	TRBV2	TRBJ1-2	NA	TGTGCCAGCAGTGTTAGAGAGGGAGACTATGGCTACACCTTC	CASSVREGDYGYTF
NA	TRBV5-1	TRBJ2-7	NA	TGCGCCAGCACCCTAAGGTTGGCGGCGGTGGGAAAGGAGGGCGAGCAGTACTTC	CASTLRLAAVGKEGEQYF
TRBD1	TRBV24-1	TRBJ1-5	NA	TGTGCCACCAGCCAGACAGGGGGCAATCAGCCCCAGCATTTT	CATSQTGGNQPQHF
NA	TRBV4-1	TRBJ1-2	NA	TGCGCCAGCAGCCAACCCCGGACAAGGTCAGATGGCTACACCTTC	CASSQPRTRSDGYTF
NA	TRBV24-1	TRBJ2-5	NA	TGTGCCACCAGTGACCCAGGGCGGGAGACCCAGTACTTC	CATSDPGRETQYF
TRBD2	TRBV6-6	TRBJ2-5	NA	TGTGCCAGCAGTTACCCCATGGGACTAGGAGAGACCCAGTACTTC	CASSYPMGLGETQYF
TRBD1	TRBV7-2	TRBJ1-5	NA	TGTGCCAGCAGTAGCCAGGGACAGGGAAACAATCAGCCCCAGCATTTT	CASSSQGQGNNQPQHF
NA	TRBV18	TRBJ1-4	NA	TGTGCCAGCTCACCAGCAGGGTCTGTGGGGGAAAAACTGTTTTTT	CASSPAGSVGEKLFF
NA	TRBV5-1	TRBJ1-6	NA	TGCGCCAGCAGCTTGGAGCGTCAGGGGTATAATTCACCCCTCCACTTT	CASSLERQGYNSPLHF
NA	TRBV6-5	TRBJ1-1	NA	TGTGCCAGCAGTTACTCTAGTGTAGGACAGAACACTGAAGCTTTCTTT	CASSYSSVGQNTEAFF
NA	TRBV29-1	TRBJ1-1	NA	TGCAGCGCTAGCGGACGACCCGGAAACACTGAAGCTTTCTTT	CSASGRPGNTEAFF
TRBD1	TRBV9	TRBJ1-6	NA	TGTGCCAGCACCTCAGATAGGACAGGCGATAATTCACCCCTCCACTTT	CASTSDRTGDNSPLHF
NA	TRBV6-5	TRBJ1-6	NA	TGTGCCAGCAGTTACCTCCGGAATTCACCCCTCCACTTT	CASSYLRNSPLHF
NA	TRBV5-1	TRBJ2-4	few	TGCGCCAGCAGCTTGGGGAGGGCCAAAAACATTCAGTACTTC	CASSLGRAKNIQYF
NA	TRBV7-2	TRBJ2-1	NA	TGTGCCAGCAGCCGAGGGGGGGTTGAGCAGTTCTTC	CASSRGGVEQFF
NA	TRBV7-2	TRBJ2-3	NA	TGTGCCAGCAGTCCAACGGGAGATACGCAGTATTTT	CASSPTGDTQYF
NA	TRBV7-2	TRBJ1-5	once	TGTGCCAGCGGCGTGGACAGCGGCAATCAGCCCCAGCATTTT	CASGVDSGNQPQHF
NA	TRBV11-2	TRBJ1-5	few	TGTGCCAGCAGCTTACAGGAGGGGTATAGCAATCAGCCCCAGCATTTT	CASSLQEGYSNQPQHF
NA	TRBV18	TRBJ1-2	once	TGTGCCAGCTCACCGGACAGTTCGTATGGCTACACCTTC	CASSPDSSYGYTF
NA	TRBV19	TRBJ1-1	NA	TGTGCCAGTAGTGTAGCGAGTCAAGCTTTCTTT	CASSVASQAFF
TRBD2	TRBV6-2/TRBV6-3	TRBJ2-3	NA	TGTGCCAGCAGTTACTCGACGTCTCACGGGACTAGCGGGACTAGCACAGATACGCAGTATTTT	CASSYSTSHGTSGTSTDTQYF
NA	TRBV20-1	TRBJ2-7	NA	TGCAGTGCTCCTTTAGTCGAGCAGTACTTC	CSAPLVEQYF
TRBD2	TRBV5-1	TRBJ2-1	NA	TGCGCCAGCAGCGCGATGACTAGCGGGGCTAATGAGCAGTTCTTC	CASSAMTSGANEQFF
NA	TRBV9	TRBJ1-2	NA	TGTGCCAGCAGCGTAGGGCAGGGCTTAGGTGGCTACACCTTC	CASSVGQGLGGYTF
TRBD1	TRBV6-1	TRBJ2-7	NA	TGTGCCAGCAGTGAGATGACAGGGTTAGTTTCCGAGCAGTACTTC	CASSEMTGLVSEQYF
NA	TRBV12-3/TRBV12-4	TRBJ1-2	NA	TGTGCCAGCAGTTTTCAGGGGTCCTATGGCTACACCTTC	CASSFQGSYGYTF
TRBD1	TRBV28	TRBJ2-1	NA	TGTGCCAGCAGTTTCCACGGGACAGGGTCGGATGAGCAGTTCTTC	CASSFHGTGSDEQFF
NA	TRBV4-2	TRBJ1-4	NA	TGTGCCAGCAGCCAGGTGGGAGTACTAACTAATGAAAAACTGTTTTTT	CASSQVGVLTNEKLFF
NA	TRBV7-9	TRBJ1-4	NA	TGTGCCAGCAGCTCCAACAGCGGGTCTAATGAAAAACTGTTTTTT	CASSSNSGSNEKLFF
NA	TRBV6-2/TRBV6-3	TRBJ1-4	NA	TGTGCCAGCAGTTACGCTGGCAGAGGGGGTATCGAAAGTGAAAAACTGTTTTTT	CASSYAGRGGIESEKLFF
NA	TRBV9	TRBJ1-4	NA	TGTGCCAGCAAGCGGCAAGAAAATGAAAAACTGTTTTTT	CASKRQENEKLFF
NA	TRBV27	TRBJ2-2	once	TGTGCCAGCAGTTTATCGCAACAGATCACCGGGGAGCTGTTTTTT	CASSLSQQITGELFF
NA	TRBV18	TRBJ1-2	few	TGTGCCAGCTCACCATCGGCGGGAGTACTCCAGCACTATGGCTACACCTTC	CASSPSAGVLQHYGYTF
NA	TRBV9	TRBJ2-5	NA	TGTGCCAGCAGCGTGGGACTTAAAGAGACCCAGTACTTC	CASSVGLKETQYF
NA	TRBV6-5	TRBJ2-7	NA	TGTGCCAGCAGCCAAGCCTTTTCGTACGAGCAGTACTTC	CASSQAFSYEQYF